This T cell receptor beta chain came from a study of OX40 agonist ivuxolimab in advanced cancers. Regarding the study as a whole: Also present in some nonresponders was a low level of normalized T-cell clonal expansion.

About this clone: What it binds is unknown.

The CDR3 has 14 amino acids. Unmatched junction bases numbered 7, after V lost 5 bases and J lost 6 bases. Germline V lookup: CDR1 SGHTA, CDR2 FQGNSA. Patients who had autoimmune disease history or got systemic immunosuppression were left out. The timepoints at which blood was sampled were baseline, cycle 4 day 1, and cycle 7 day 1. TCRdb's table, derived via immunoSEQ multiplex PCR, lists solely in-frame clones and lacks some. Of 65,000 to 70,000 clones listed, roughly 85% are singletons. The chain combines TRBV7-2 with TRBJ1-1, with 9 bases aligning to TRBD1. This material consisted of CD4+ or CD8+ T cells sorted from blood, taken in a trial of the OX40 agonist ivuxolimab. The clonotype originates from an adult with an advanced solid tumor such as melanoma, head and neck, liver or kidney cancer. CDR3 coding DNA: TGTGCCAGCAGCCCCCGGGACAGGGTATCTGAAGCTTTCTTT. Translated, it gives CASSPRDRVSEAFF.